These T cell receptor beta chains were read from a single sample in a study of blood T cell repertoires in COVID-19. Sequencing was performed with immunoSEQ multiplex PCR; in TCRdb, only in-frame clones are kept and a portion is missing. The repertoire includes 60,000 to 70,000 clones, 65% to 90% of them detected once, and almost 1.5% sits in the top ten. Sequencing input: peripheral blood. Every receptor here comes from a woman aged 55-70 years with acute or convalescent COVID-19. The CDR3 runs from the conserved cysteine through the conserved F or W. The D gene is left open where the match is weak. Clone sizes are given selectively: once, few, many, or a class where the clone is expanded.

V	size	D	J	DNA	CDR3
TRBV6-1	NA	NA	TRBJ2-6	TGTGCCAGCAGTGAAAAGTCCGGGGCTGGGGCCAACGTCCTGACTTTC	CASSEKSGAGANVLTF
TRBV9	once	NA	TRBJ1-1	TGTGCCAGCAGCGTAGGGCCGATGAACACTGAAGCTTTCTTT	CASSVGPMNTEAFF
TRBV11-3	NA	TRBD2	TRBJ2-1	TGTGCCAGCAGCTTAGAGGGACTAGCATCCGATGAGCAGTTCTTC	CASSLEGLASDEQFF
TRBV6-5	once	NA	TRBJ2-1	TGTGCCAGCAGTTACCTAGCGAGTACCTACAATGAGCAGTTCTTC	CASSYLASTYNEQFF
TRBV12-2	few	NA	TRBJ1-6	TGTGCAAGTCGCTTAGGGTGGACAGCGAACAGCTCCTATAATTCACCCCTCCACTTT	CASRLGWTANSSYNSPLHF
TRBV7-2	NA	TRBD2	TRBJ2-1	TGTGCCAGCAGCTCCTCTGGGACTAGCGGGAGAGTACGGGAGCAGTTCTTC	CASSSSGTSGRVREQFF
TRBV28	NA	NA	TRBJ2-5	TGTGCCAGCAGTTCCACCCAGATACCCCAAGAGACCCAGTACTTC	CASSSTQIPQETQYF
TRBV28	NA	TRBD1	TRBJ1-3	TGTGCCAGCAGTTTAGGGGGACAGCCGTTCGGGGACACCATATATTTT	CASSLGGQPFGDTIYF
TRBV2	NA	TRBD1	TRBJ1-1	TGTGCCCCCAGCAGGGTGGCCAGGGGGCGATCCCTGAACACTGAAGCTTTCTTT	CAPSRVARGRSLNTEAFF
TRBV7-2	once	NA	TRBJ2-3	TGTGCCAGCAGCTTCGCGCCAAGCACAGATACGCAGTATTTT	CASSFAPSTDTQYF
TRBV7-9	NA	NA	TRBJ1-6	TGTGCCAGCAGATGGGGCCAGGGTGATTCACCCCTCCACTTT	CASRWGQGDSPLHF